This T cell receptor beta chain was sequenced during a study of blood T cell repertoires in COVID-19. As for the study in general: Both acute and convalescent COVID-19 samples were obtained from the United States, Italy and Spain. From T cells, B-cell-depleted T cells, or PBMCs came the material, which was cDNA or gDNA.

The CDR3 covers 16 residues. V lost 5 bases, J lost 6 bases, and 13 bases stayed unmatched. Germline V gene lookup returns CDR1 ENHRY and CDR2 SYGVKD. As handled by the study authors: Reference gene primer amplification yielded estimated nucleated cell counts. Profiled with immunoSEQ multiplex PCR; TCRdb holds only in-frame clones, not every one. The DNA gave D and trimming, while V, J and clone size come from that table. The table has about 210,000 clones, about 91% seen once; the top ten hold roughly 1.2%. The sequence was collected from a man in his thirties or forties with acute or convalescent COVID-19. This chain uses TRBV10-3 with TRBJ2-1; TRBD2 agrees at 7 bases. The source material was peripheral blood. The CDR3 is CAISPTPGLSLNEQFF. The CDR3 nucleotides read TGTGCCATCAGTCCAACGCCGGGACTATCGCTCAATGAGCAGTTCTTC.